This TCR beta chain was sequenced in a study of blood T cells in healthy people across ages (dated by TCRdb to the mid-2010s). Some background on the complete study: In model experiments, template switching captured about one uniquely barcoded TCR beta cDNA molecule for every two T cells. To avoid experimental bias, donors of different ages were distributed randomly across sequencing lanes. Using deep sequencing normalized with unique cDNA molecular identifiers, the study measured how TCR beta repertoire diversity changes with age. The study analyzed two additional independent replicas of 1 million unique cDNA reads from the same blood draw for two donors, one aged 18 to 30 and one aged 80 or older. The donors were divided into four age groups: young (average around 17 years), middle-aged (under 40), aged (62) and long-lived (82).

Summary of the overall study and its limitations: Donor CMV infection status was unknown, potentially confounding age-related changes in expanded clonotypes. Since profiling was done on bulk unsorted PBMCs, naive and antigen-experienced compartments could not be conclusively compared. Compared with the aged group, more naive CD4+ T cells, fewer expanded clones and increased TCR diversity were shown by the long-lived group, suggesting age selection. Observed TCR beta diversity correlated strongly with the percentage of naive T cells measured by flow cytometry. Observed TCR beta diversity per million T cells fell roughly linearly with age, and a significant reduction was already apparent by age around 36. Total diversity estimates from one million sequenced T cells were considered lower bounds and underestimates.

Remarks on this clonotype: Its antigen is still unknown. Base qualities are not at hand, and no much larger clone is one base apart.

The library was generated by 5' RACE. Sequencing took place on an Illumina HiSeq 2500. A second PCR of about 7 to 12 cycles was performed with a sample-barcoded 5' primer and a J-beta primer mix. Each TCR beta cDNA molecule received a unique molecular identifier from a template-switch 5' adaptor carrying 12 random nucleotides. Each sample yielded at least 3 million CDR3-containing paired-end reads. All of the RNA was converted into first-strand cDNA using the Mint cDNA synthesis kit, with a TRBC-specific oligonucleotide serving as the primer. Following uracil-DNA glycosylase treatment, all cDNA underwent a first 18-cycle PCR with the universal primers M1SS and BC2_uni_R. Turning to the authors' computational methods: For normalization, 1 million high-quality reads were randomly selected from each sample, with every read carrying a distinct molecular identifier. Reads sharing molecular identifiers were discarded rather than binned into consensus sequences. CDR3 identification, clonotype clustering and error correction used MiTCR with a Q25 quality threshold and the strictest error-elimination algorithm. A nonparametric unseen species model with Euler transformation was used to estimate lower-bound total TCR beta diversity. Using fastp trimming at Q25 and MiXCR clonotype assembly, TCRdb reanalyzed the public sequencing data and kept in-frame beta chains. Rows matching on CDR3 protein sequence are summarized as one entry with the most common DNA and genes. For this entry, the V and J calls and clone size follow TCRdb and not the study's own pipeline. This sample lists about 900,000 distinct CDR3 sequences; roughly 52% were detected once. Roughly 13% of the sample lies in the top ten.

The 35 to 40 donors, aged roughly 6 to 95 years, were systemically healthy Caucasian individuals from Russia. Each donor gave about 9.8 milliliters of peripheral blood, drawn into EDTA-treated Vacutainer tubes. Ficoll-Paque density-gradient centrifugation was used to isolate PBMCs, with at least 7 million per sample. Total RNA, at least 5 micrograms per sample, was extracted from PBMCs with Trizol reagent. Naive CD45RAhigh/CD27high T cell percentages were measured by flow cytometry on a PBMC aliquot from every donor. As encoded in the germline V gene, CDR1 is MGHRA while CDR2 is YSYEKL. The cysteine opens and the phenylalanine closes a CDR3 of 15 amino acids. CDR3 DNA is the only sequence kept; it has 45 bases, read in frame from the first base.

The chain joins TRBV4-1 to TRBJ2-5, with 8 bases matching TRBD1. The DNA end favors TRBJ2-7, so the J call may be wrong. Sequences were obtained from blood. The TCR sequence derives from a man aged 25-45 years in good health. The DNA sequence is TGCGCCAGCAGCCAACCCCGGACAGGGAACTACGAGCAGTACTTC. This translates into CASSQPRTGNYEQYF.